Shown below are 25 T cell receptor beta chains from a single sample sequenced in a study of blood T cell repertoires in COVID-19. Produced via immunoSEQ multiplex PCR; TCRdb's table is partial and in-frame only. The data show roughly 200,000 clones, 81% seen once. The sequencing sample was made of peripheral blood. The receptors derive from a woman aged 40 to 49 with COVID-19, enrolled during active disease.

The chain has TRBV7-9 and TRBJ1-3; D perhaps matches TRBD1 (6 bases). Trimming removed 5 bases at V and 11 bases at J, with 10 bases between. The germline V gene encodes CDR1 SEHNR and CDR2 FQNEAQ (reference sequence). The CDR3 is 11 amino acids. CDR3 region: CASSPGTSIYF. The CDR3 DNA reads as TGTGCCAGCAGCCCCGGGACATCCATATATTTT.

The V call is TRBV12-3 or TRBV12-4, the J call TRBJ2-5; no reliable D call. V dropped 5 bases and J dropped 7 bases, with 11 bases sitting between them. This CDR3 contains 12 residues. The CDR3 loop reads CASSLRGRTQYF. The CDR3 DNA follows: TGTGCCAGCAGTCTCCGAGGTCGGACCCAGTACTTC.

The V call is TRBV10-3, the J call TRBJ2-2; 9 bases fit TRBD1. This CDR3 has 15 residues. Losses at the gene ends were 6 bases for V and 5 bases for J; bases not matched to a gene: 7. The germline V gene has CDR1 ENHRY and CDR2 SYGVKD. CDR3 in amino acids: CAIREDRGGTGELFF. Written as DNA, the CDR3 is TGTGCCATCAGGGAGGACAGGGGCGGGACCGGGGAGCTGTTTTTT.

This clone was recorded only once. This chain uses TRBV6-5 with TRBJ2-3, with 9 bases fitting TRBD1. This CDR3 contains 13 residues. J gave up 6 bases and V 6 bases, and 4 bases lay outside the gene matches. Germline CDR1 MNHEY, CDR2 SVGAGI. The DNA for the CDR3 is TGTGCCAGCAGGAAACAGGGGGCGGATACGCAGTATTTT. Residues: CASRKQGADTQYF.

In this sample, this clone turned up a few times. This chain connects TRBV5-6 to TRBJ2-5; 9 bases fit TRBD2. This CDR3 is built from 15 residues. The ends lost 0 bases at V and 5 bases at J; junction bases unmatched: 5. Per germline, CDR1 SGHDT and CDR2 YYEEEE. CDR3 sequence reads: CASSLVAGGPETQYF. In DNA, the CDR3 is TGTGCCAGCAGCTTGGTTGCGGGGGGGCCCGAGACCCAGTACTTC.

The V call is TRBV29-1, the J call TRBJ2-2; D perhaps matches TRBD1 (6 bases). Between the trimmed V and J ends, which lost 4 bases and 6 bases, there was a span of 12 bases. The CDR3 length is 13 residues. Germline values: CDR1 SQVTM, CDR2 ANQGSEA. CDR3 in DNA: TGCAGCGTTGTTGTGGGGGCGTCCGGGGAGCTGTTTTTT. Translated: CSVVVGASGELFF.

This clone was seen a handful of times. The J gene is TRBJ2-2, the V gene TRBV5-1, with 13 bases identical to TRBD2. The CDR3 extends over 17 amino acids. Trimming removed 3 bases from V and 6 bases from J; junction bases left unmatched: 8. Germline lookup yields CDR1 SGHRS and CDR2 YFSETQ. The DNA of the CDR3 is TGCGCCAGCAGCTGGACTAGCGGGAGCCCAAAATCCGGGGAGCTGTTTTTT. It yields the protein CASSWTSGSPKSGELFF.

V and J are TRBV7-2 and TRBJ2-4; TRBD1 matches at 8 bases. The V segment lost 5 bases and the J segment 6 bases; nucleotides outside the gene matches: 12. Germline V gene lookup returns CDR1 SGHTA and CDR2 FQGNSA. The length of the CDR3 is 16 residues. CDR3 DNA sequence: TGTGCCAGCAGCAGAAATGGACAGGGAAGAAGAAACATTCAGTACTTC. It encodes CASSRNGQGRRNIQYF. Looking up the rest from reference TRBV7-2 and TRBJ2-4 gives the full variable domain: GAGVSQSPSNKVTEKGKDVELRCDPISGHTALYWYRQSLGQGLEFLIYFQGNSAPDKSGLPSDRFSAERTGGSVSTLTIQRTQQEDSAVYLCASSRNGQGRRNIQYFGAGTRLSVL.

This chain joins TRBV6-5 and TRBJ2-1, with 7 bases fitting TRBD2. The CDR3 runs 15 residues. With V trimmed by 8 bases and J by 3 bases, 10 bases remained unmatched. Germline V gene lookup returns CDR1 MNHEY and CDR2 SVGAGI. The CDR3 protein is CASASVGGGYNEQFF. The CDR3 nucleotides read TGTGCCAGCGCGAGTGTGGGGGGGGGCTACAATGAGCAGTTCTTC.

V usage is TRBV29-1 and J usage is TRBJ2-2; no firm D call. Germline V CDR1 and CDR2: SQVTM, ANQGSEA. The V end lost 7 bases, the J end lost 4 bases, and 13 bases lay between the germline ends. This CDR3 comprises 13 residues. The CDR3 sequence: CSATTGPTGELFF. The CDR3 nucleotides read TGCAGCGCTACGACTGGTCCCACCGGGGAGCTGTTTTTT.

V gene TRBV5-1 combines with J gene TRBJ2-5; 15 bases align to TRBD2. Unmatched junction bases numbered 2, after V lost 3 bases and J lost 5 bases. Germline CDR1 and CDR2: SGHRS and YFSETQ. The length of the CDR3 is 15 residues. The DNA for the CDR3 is TGCGCCAGCAGCTCGGGACTAGCGGGAGGCGAGACCCAGTACTTC. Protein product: CASSSGLAGGETQYF.

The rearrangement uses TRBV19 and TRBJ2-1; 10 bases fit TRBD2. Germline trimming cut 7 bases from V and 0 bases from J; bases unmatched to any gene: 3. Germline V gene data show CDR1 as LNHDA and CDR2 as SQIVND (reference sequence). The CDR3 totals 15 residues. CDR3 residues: CASTAGGSSYNEQFF. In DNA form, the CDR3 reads TGTGCCAGTACAGCGGGGGGGAGCTCCTACAATGAGCAGTTCTTC. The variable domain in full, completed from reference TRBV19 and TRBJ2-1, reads DGGITQSPKYLFRKEGQNVTLSCEQNLNHDAMYWYRQDPGQGLRLIYYSQIVNDFQKGDIAEGYSVSREKKESFPLTVTSAQKNPTAFYLCASTAGGSSYNEQFFGPGTRLTVL.

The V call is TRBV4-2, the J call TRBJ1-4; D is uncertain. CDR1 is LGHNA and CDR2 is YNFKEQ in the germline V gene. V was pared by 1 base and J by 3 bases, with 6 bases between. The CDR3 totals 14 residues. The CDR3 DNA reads TGTGCCAGCAGCCAAGGGGCCGCTAATGAAAAACTGTTTTTT. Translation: CASSQGAANEKLFF.

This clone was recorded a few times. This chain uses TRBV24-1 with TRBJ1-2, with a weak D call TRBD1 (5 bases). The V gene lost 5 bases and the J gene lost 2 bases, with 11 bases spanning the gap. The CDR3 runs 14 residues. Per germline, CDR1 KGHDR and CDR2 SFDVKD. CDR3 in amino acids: CATSGGRQNYGYTF. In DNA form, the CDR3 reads TGTGCCACCAGTGGAGGCAGACAGAACTATGGCTACACCTTC.

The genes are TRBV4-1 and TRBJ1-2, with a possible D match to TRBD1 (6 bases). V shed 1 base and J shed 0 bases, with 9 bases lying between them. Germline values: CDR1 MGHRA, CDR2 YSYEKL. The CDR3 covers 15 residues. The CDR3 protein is CASSQAQGTNYGYTF. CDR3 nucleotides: TGCGCCAGCAGCCAAGCACAGGGAACTAACTATGGCTACACCTTC.

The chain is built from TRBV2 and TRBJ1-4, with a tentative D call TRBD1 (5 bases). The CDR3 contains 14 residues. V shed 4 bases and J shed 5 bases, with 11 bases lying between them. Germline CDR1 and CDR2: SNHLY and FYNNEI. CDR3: CASSGGSGNEKLFF. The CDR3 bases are TGTGCCAGCAGTGGAGGATCAGGGAATGAAAAACTGTTTTTT.

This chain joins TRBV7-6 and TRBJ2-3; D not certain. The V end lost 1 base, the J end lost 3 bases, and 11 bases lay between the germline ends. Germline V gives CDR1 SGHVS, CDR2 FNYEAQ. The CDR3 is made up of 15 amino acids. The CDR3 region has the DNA TGTGCCAGCAGCTTAGTTGCCAGCAGGACAGATACGCAGTATTTT. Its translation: CASSLVASRTDTQYF.

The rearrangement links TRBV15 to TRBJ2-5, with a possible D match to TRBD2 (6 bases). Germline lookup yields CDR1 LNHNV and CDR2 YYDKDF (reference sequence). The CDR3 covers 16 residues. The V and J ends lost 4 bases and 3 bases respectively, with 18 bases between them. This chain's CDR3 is CATSKRLGGSEETQYF. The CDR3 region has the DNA TGTGCCACCAGCAAACGACTGGGGGGATCTGAAGAGACCCAGTACTTC.

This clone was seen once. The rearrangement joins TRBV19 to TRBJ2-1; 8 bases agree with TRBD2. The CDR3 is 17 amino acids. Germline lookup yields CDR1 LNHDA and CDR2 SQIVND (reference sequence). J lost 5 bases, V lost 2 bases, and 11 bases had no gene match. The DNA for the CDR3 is TGTGCCAGTAGTATAACCTCCAAGCGGGAGAAACACAATGAGCAGTTCTTC. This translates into CASSITSKREKHNEQFF.

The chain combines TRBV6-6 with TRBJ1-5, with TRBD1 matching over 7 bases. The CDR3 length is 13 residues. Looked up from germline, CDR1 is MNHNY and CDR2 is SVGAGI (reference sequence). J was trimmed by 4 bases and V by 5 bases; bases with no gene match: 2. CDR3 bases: TGTGCCAGCAGTACGACAGGGAATCAGCCCCAGCATTTT. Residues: CASSTTGNQPQHF.

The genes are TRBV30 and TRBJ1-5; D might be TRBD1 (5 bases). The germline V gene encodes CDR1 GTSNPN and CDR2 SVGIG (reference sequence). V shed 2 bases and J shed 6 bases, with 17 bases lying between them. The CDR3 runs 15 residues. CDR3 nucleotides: TGTGCCTGGAGTCGCACTGGGGGGGGTTTTCAGCCCCAGCATTTT. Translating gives CAWSRTGGGFQPQHF.

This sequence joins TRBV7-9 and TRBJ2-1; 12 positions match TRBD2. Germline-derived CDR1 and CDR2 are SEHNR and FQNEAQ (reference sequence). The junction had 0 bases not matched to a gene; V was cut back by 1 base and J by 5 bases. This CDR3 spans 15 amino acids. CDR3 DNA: TGTGCCAGCAGCTTAGGACTAGCGGGGGACAATGAGCAGTTCTTC. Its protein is CASSLGLAGDNEQFF.

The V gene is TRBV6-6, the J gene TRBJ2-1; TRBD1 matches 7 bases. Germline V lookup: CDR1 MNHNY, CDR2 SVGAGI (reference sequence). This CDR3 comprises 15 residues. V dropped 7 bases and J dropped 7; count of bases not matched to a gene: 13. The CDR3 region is CASTREARQGNEQFF. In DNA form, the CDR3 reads TGTGCCAGCACTCGAGAGGCCCGACAGGGTAATGAGCAGTTCTTC.

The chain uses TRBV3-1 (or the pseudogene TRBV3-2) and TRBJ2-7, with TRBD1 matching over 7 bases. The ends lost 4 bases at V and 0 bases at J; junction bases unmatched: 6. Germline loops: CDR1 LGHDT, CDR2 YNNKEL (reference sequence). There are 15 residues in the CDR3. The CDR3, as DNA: TGTGCCAGCAGCCCCCAAAGGGACAGCTCCTACGAGCAGTACTTC. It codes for CASSPQRDSSYEQYF.

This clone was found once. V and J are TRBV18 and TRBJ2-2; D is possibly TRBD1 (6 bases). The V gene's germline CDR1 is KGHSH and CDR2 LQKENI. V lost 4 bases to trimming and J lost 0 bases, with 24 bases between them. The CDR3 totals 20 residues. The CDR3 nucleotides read TGTGCCAGCTCACTGAATCTCGAAATAACAGGGATTTCGAACACCGGGGAGCTGTTTTTT. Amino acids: CASSLNLEITGISNTGELFF.